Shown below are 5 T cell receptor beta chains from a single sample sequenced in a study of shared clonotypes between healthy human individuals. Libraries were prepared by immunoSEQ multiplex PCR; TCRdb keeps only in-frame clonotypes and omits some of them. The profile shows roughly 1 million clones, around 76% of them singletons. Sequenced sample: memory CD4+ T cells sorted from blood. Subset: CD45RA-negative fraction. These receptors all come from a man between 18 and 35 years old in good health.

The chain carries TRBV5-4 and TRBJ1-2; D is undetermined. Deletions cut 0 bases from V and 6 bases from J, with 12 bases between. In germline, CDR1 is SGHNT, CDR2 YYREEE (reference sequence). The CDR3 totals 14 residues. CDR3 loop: CASSLDKLRNGYTF. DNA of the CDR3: TGTGCCAGCAGCTTGGACAAACTTAGAAATGGCTACACCTTC.

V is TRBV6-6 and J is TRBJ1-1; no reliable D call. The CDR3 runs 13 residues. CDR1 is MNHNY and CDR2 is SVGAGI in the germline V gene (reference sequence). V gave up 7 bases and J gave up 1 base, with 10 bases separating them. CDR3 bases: TGTGCCAGCATCAAGACGGGGAACACTGAAGCTTTCTTT. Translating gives CASIKTGNTEAFF.

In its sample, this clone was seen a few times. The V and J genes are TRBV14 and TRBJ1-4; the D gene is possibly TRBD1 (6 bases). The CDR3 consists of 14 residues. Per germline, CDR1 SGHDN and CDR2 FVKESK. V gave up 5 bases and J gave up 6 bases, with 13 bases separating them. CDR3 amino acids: CASSFRGGHEKLFF. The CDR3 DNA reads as TGTGCCAGCAGCTTCCGCGGGGGCCATGAAAAACTGTTTTTT.

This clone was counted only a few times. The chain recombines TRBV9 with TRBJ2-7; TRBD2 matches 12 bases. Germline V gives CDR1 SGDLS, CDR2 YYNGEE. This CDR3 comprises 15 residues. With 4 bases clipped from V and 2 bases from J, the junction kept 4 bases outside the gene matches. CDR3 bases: TGTGCCAGCAGCCCCGGACTAGCGGGAACCTACGAGCAGTACTTC. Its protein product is CASSPGLAGTYEQYF.

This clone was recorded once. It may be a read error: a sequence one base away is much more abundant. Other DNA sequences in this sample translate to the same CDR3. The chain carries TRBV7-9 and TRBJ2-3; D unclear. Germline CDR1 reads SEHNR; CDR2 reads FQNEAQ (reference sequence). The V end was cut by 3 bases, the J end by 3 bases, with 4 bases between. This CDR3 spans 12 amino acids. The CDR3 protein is CASSFGTDTQYF. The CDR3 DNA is TGTGCCAGCAGCTTTGGGACAGATACGCAGTATTTT. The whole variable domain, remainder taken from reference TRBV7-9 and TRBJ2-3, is DTGVSQNPRHKITKRGQNVTFRCDPISEHNRLYWYRQTLGQGPEFLTYFQNEAQLEKSRLLSDRFSAERPKGSFSTLEIQRTEQGDSAMYLCASSFGTDTQYFGPGTRLTVL.